This T cell receptor (beta chain) was observed in a study of beta chain features in type 1 diabetes. Overall study: Patients and healthy donors were similar in age, gender and cell yields.

This clone showed up just a few times. Its antigen is not identified. The authors reverse transcribed all of the isolated RNA, so sequencing captured expressed TCRB transcripts. TCRdb's table, derived via immunoSEQ multiplex PCR, lists solely in-frame clones and lacks some. The sample shows roughly 290,000 clones, 15% of them seen only once. Each population that was sorted was more than 98% pure. Regarding the study as a whole: Type 1 diabetes patients showed a moderate but significant shortening of TCRB CDR3s in all four CD4+ subsets.

The sequence came from a young man with type 1 diabetes. What was sequenced was naive CD4+ T cells from blood.

The CDR3 DNA sequence: TGTGCCAGCAGCAAAGGGGGATTTTACGAAAAACTGTTTTTT. It yields the protein CASSKGGFYEKLFF. V is TRBV7-2 and J is TRBJ1-4; TRBD1 is a possible D gene (6 bases). CDR1 and CDR2 from the germline V gene are SGHTA and FQGNSA. Trimming left V 5 bases short and J 8 bases short, with 15 bases between. The CDR3 spans 14 residues.